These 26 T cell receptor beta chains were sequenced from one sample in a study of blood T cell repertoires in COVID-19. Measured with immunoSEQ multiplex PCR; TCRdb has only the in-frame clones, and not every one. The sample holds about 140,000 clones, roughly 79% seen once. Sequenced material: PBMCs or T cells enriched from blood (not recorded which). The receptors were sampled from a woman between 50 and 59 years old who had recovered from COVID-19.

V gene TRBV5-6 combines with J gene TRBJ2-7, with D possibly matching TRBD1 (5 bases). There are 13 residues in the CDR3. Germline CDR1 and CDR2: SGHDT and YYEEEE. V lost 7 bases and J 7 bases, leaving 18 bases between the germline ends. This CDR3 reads CASLKWGLKEQYF. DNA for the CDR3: TGTGCCAGCCTAAAATGGGGCCTCAAGGAGCAGTACTTC.

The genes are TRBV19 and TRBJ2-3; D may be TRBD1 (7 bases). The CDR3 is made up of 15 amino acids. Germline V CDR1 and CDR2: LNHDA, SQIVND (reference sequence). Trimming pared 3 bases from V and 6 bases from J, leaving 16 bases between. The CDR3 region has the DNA TGTGCCAGTAGTATTGGAGGGGGCTCGAGGGATACGCAGTATTTT. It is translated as CASSIGGGSRDTQYF.

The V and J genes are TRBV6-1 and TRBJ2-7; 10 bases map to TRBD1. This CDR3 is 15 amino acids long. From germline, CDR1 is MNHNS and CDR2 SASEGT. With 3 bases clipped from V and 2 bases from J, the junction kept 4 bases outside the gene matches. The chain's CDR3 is CASSDQTGGPYEQYF. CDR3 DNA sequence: TGTGCCAGCAGTGACCAGACAGGGGGCCCCTACGAGCAGTACTTC.

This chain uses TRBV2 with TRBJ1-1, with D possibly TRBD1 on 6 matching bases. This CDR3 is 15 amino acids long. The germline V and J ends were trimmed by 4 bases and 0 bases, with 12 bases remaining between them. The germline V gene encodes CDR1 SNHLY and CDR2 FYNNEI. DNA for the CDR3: TGTGCCAGCAGTGTAAGGGACACCATGAACACTGAAGCTTTCTTT. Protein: CASSVRDTMNTEAFF.

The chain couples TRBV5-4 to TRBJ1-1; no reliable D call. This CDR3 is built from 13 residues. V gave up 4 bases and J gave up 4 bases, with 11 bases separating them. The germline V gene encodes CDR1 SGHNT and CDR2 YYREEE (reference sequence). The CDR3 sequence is CASSPVVGTEAFF. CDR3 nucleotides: TGTGCCAGCAGCCCGGTGGTTGGCACTGAAGCTTTCTTT. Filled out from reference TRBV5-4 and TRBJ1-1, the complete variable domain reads ETGVTQSPTHLIKTRGQQVTLRCSSQSGHNTVSWYQQALGQGPQFIFQYYREEENGRGNFPPRFSGLQFPNYSSELNVNALELDDSALYLCASSPVVGTEAFFGQGTRLTVV.

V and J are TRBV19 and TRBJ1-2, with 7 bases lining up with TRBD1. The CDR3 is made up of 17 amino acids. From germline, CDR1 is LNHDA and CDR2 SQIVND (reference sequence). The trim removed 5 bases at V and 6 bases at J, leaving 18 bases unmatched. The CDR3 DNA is TGTGCCAGTAGTTATCCGGGACAGTTAACTTTGGCTAATGGCTACACCTTC. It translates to CASSYPGQLTLANGYTF.

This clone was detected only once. The CDR3 DNA reads as TGCGCCAGCAGCCGGGACAGGGCGGGAACTGAAGCTTTCTTT. Its protein product is CASSRDRAGTEAFF. The V gene is TRBV5-1, the J gene TRBJ1-1; TRBD1 agrees at 9 bases. Germline V gene lookup returns CDR1 SGHRS and CDR2 YFSETQ. Trimming cost V 4 bases and J 5 bases; bases outside gene matches: 6. The CDR3 covers 14 residues. The full variable domain, in which reference TRBV5-1 and TRBJ1-1 provide the parts outside the CDR3, is KAGVTQTPRYLIKTRGQQVTLSCSPISGHRSVSWYQQTPGQGLQFLFEYFSETQRNKGNFPGRFSGRQFSNSRSEMNVSTLELGDSALYLCASSRDRAGTEAFFGQGTRLTVV.

The CDR3 here is CASSPLGLAGEPQFF. The CDR3 nucleotides are TGTGCCAGCAGCCCTCTGGGACTAGCGGGAGAGCCGCAGTTCTTC. The chain joins TRBV14 to TRBJ2-1, with 14 bases aligning to TRBD2. Trimming at V came to 4 bases and at J to 12 bases, leaving 8 bases not matched to a gene. This CDR3 spans 15 amino acids. CDR1 is SGHDN and CDR2 is FVKESK in the germline V gene.

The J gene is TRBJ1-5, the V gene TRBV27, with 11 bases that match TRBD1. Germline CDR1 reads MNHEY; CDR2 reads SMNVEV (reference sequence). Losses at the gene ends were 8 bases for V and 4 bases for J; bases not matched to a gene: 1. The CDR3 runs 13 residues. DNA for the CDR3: TGTGCCAGCGGACAGGGGGCTAATCAGCCCCAGCATTTT. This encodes CASGQGANQPQHF.

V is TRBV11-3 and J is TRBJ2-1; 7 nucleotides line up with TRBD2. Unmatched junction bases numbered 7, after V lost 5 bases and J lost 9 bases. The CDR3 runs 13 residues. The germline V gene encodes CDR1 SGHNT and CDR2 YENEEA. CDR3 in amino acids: CASSLGRVGEQFF. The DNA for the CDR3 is TGTGCCAGCAGCCTGGGGAGGGTGGGTGAGCAGTTCTTC.

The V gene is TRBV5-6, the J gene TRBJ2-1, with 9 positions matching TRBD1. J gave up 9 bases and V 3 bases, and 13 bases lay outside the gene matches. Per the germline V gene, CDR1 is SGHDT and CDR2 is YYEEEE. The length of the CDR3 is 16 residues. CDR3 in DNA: TGTGCCAGCAGCTGGACCGGGACAGGGAATCTAGCTGAGCAGTTCTTC. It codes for CASSWTGTGNLAEQFF.

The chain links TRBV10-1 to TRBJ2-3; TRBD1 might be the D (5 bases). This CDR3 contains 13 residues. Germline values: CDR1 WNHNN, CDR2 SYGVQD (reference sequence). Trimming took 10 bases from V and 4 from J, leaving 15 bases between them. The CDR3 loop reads CATSSGMADTQYF. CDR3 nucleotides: TGCGCCACCTCCTCAGGGATGGCAGATACGCAGTATTTT.

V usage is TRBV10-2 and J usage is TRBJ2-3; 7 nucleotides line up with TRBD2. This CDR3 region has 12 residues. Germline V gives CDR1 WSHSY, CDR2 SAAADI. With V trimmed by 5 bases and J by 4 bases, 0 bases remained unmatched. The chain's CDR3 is CASSSGADTQYF. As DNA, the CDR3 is TGCGCCAGCAGTAGCGGGGCAGATACGCAGTATTTT.

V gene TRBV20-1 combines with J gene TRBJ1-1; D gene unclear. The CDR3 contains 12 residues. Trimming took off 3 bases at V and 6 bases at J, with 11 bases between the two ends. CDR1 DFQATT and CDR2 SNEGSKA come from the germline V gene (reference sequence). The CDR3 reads CSASTGWAEAFF. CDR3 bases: TGCAGTGCTAGTACGGGGTGGGCTGAAGCTTTCTTT.

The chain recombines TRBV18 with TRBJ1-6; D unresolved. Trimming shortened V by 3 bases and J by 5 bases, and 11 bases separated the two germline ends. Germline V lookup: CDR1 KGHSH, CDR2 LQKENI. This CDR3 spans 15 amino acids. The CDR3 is CASSPERRNNSPLHF. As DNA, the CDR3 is TGTGCCAGCTCACCGGAGCGACGTAATAATTCACCCCTCCACTTT.

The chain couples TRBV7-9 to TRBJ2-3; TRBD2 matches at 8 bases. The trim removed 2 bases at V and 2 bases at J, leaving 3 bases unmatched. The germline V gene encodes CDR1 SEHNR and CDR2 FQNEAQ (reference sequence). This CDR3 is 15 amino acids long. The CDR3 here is CASSLSGSHTDTQYF. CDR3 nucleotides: TGTGCCAGCAGCTTAAGCGGGAGTCACACAGATACGCAGTATTTT.

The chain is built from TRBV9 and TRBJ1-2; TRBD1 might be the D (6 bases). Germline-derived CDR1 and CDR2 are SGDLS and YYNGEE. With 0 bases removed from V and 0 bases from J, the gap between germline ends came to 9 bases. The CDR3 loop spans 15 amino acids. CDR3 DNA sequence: TGTGCCAGCAGCGTAGGACAGGTCGCTAACTATGGCTACACCTTC. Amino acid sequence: CASSVGQVANYGYTF.

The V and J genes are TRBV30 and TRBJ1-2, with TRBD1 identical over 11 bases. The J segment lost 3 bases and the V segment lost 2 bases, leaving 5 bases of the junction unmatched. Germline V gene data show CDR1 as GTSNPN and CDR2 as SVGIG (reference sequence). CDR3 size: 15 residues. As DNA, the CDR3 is TGTGCCTGGAGTCAAGGACAGGGGGCTGACTATGGCTACACCTTC. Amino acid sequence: CAWSQGQGADYGYTF.

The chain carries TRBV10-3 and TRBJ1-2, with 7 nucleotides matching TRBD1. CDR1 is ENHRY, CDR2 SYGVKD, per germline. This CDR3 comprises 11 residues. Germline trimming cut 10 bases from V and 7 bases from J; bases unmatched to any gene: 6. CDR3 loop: CATETGLGYTF. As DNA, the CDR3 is TGTGCCACCGAGACAGGGCTTGGCTACACCTTC.

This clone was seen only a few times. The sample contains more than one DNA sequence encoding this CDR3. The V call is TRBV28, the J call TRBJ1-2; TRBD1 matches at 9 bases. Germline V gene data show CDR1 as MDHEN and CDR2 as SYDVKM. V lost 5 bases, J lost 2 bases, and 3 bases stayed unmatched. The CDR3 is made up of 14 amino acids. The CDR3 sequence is CASSKQGANYGYTF. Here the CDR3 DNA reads TGTGCCAGCAGTAAACAGGGGGCGAACTATGGCTACACCTTC.

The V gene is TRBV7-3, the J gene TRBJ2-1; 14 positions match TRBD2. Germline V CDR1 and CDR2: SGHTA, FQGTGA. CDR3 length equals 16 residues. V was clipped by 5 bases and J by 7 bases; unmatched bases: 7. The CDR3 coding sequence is TGTGCCAGCAGCCCCTCGGGACTAGCGGGGGCTAATGAGCAGTTCTTC. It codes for CASSPSGLAGANEQFF.

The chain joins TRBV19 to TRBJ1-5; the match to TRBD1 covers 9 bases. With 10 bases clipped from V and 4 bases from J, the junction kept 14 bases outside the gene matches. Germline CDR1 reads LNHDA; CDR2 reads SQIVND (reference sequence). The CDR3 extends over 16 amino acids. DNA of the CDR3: TGTGCCACCGAAGCCACCGGGACAGGGCTTAATCAGCCCCAGCATTTT. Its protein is CATEATGTGLNQPQHF.

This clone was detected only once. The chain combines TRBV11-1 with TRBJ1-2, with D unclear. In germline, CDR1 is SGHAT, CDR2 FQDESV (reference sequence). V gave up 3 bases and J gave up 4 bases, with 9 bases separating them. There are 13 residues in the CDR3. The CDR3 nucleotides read TGTGCCAGCAGCTTGGACTCTTTCTATGGCTACACCTTC. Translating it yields CASSLDSFYGYTF. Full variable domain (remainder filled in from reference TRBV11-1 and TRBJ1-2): EAEVAQSPRYKITEKSQAVAFWCDPISGHATLYWYRQILGQGPELLVQFQDESVVDDSQLPKDRFSAERLKGVDSTLKIQPAELGDSAMYLCASSLDSFYGYTFGSGTRLTVV.

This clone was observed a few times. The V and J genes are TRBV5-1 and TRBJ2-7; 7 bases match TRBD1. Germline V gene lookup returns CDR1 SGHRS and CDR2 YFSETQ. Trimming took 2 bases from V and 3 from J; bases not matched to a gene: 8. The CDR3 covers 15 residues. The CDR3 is CASSFGDRQNYEQYF. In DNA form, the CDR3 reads TGCGCCAGCAGCTTTGGGGACAGACAAAACTACGAGCAGTACTTC.

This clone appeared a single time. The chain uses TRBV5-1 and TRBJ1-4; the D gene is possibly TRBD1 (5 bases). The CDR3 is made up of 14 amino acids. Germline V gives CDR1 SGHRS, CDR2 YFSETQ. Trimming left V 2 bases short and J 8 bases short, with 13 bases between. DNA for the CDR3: TGCGCCAGCAGCTTTCTGGGGCTGGGGGAAAAACTGTTTTTT. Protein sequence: CASSFLGLGEKLFF.

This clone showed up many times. This chain's CDR3 is CASSFHMNTEAFF. For the CDR3, the DNA is TGCGCCAGCAGCTTCCACATGAACACTGAAGCTTTCTTT. This chain uses TRBV5-1 with TRBJ1-1, with no clear D. The V end lost 2 bases, the J end lost 0 bases, and 5 bases lay between the germline ends. The CDR3 extends over 13 amino acids. Germline V gene lookup returns CDR1 SGHRS and CDR2 YFSETQ.